This T cell receptor beta chain was obtained from a study of blood T cell repertoires in COVID-19. Trimming took off 2 bases at V and 1 base at J, with 12 bases between the two ends. Germline V gene data show CDR1 as WSHSY and CDR2 as SAAADI. The CDR3 sequence is 15 residues long. The repertoire was sequenced with immunoSEQ multiplex PCR; TCRdb's copy has only in-frame clones and lacks some. The table has some 300,000 clones, 88% seen once; the top ten hold around 2%. The sequenced material came from PBMCs or T cells enriched from blood (not recorded which). This chain links TRBV10-2 with TRBJ2-7, with D possibly TRBD2 on 6 matching bases. The receptor's source is a woman in her sixties in a cohort exposed to, infected with or recovered from COVID-19 (not recorded which). CDR3 DNA: TGCGCCAGCAGTGAGAGGGCCAGCGGGTCCTACGAGCAGTACTTC. Translated: CASSERASGSYEQYF.